This T cell receptor (beta chain) was profiled in a study of cytomegalovirus exposure and HLA in healthy donors. Assay used: immunoSEQ multiplex PCR; TCRdb lists only in-frame clones, some missing. The sample shows 110,000 or so clones, approximately 85% of them seen only once. The clonotype comes from a woman aged 18 to 35 in good health and CMV-seronegative. The sample was PBMCs.

CDR3 loop: CAWSVLLAGGPRETQYF. In nucleotides, the CDR3 is TGTGCCTGGAGTGTACTACTAGCGGGGGGGCCGAGAGAGACCCAGTACTTC. The V and J genes are TRBV30 and TRBJ2-5; 13 positions match TRBD2. Trimming took 0 bases from V and 4 from J; bases not matched to a gene: 8. Germline CDR1 and CDR2: GTSNPN and SVGIG (reference sequence). The CDR3 runs to 17 residues. The whole variable domain, filled in from reference TRBV30 and TRBJ2-5, reads SQTIHQWPATLVQPVGSPLSLECTVEGTSNPNLYWYRQAAGRGLQLLFYSVGIGQISSEVPQNLSASRPQDRQFILSSKKLLLSDSGFYLCAWSVLLAGGPRETQYFGPGTRLLVL.